Sequencing of this T cell receptor beta chain was carried out in a study of shared clonotypes between healthy human individuals. About the study: Three plates each covered CD4 naive and memory; CD8 naive two, CD8 memory one.

The ends lost 0 bases at V and 4 bases at J; junction bases unmatched: 9. Germline CDR1 is SGHRS and CDR2 is YFSETQ. The CDR3 runs to 18 residues. The sample holds a few counts of this clone. Researchers divided each subset's genomic DNA evenly across several immunoSEQ plates. Clones were sequenced by immunoSEQ multiplex PCR, and TCRdb holds only the in-frame ones, with some missing. The data contain around 1.5 million clones, 98% of them seen just once; the ten biggest clones take up approximately 0.45%. The chain is built from TRBV5-1 and TRBJ2-3; 12 bases line up with TRBD1. The receptor was isolated from a man under 40 in good health. The material sequenced was naive CD4+ T cells sorted from blood. The subset denotes: CD45RA+ positively selected. The DNA of the CDR3 is TGCGCCAGCAGCTTGGGAGCCGGGACAGGGGGCTTTGCAGATACGCAGTATTTT. Amino acid sequence: CASSLGAGTGGFADTQYF.